This TCR beta chain stems from a study of cytomegalovirus exposure and HLA in healthy donors. Study-wide findings and caveats: Reportedly, diagnosis of cytomegalovirus status by the classifier showed high specificity and sensitivity. Among the CMV-associated chains, three were confirmed in vitro as specific for CMV antigens.

Germline CDR1 SGHAT, CDR2 FQNNGV. V dropped 5 bases and J dropped 3 bases, with 15 bases sitting between them. The CDR3 runs to 15 residues. Libraries were prepared by immunoSEQ multiplex PCR; TCRdb keeps only in-frame clonotypes and omits some of them. The sample shows 200,000 to 300,000 clones, more than 85% of them seen only once. This clone was seen once. Its antigen is as yet unknown. V and J are TRBV11-2 and TRBJ2-3; D possibly corresponds to TRBD2 (5 bases). The source of this sequence is a man aged 18 to 35 in good health and CMV-seropositive. Sequencing was performed on PBMCs. The CDR3 spells CASSLERSGTDTQYF. The DNA for the CDR3 is TGTGCCAGCAGCCTGGAGCGGTCGGGAACAGATACGCAGTATTTT.